This T cell receptor (beta chain) comes out of a study of PD-1 blockade in classical Hodgkin lymphoma (dated by TCRdb to about 2020). Regarding the complete study: Nivolumab dosing was 3 mg/kg intravenously every 2 weeks, continuing until either disease progression or unacceptable toxicity. To define a peripheral blood immune signature of response to PD-1 blockade in classical Hodgkin lymphoma, the study combined TCR beta sequencing with CyTOF.

As regards this clone: Its target antigen remains unknown. Within one base of it there is no much larger clone, and no base qualities were kept.

Results and caveats for the whole study, not just this receptor: Patients starting nivolumab less than 1 year after ASCT had lower diversity and were excluded from later analyses to avoid confounding by immune reconstitution. Baseline TCR diversity was reported to be lower in newly diagnosed patients than in healthy donors and to be lower still in relapsed/refractory patients. By C4D1, a significant rise was seen in CD4+ TCR diversity but not in CD8+ TCR diversity (p=0.0027 vs p=0.16), and the rise was most apparent among complete responders (p=0.02). The study covered only a single clinical trial cohort, and the causes of the repertoire differences, possibly disease activity or prior therapy, were still not defined. Trial patients achieving complete response had baseline diversity similar to newly diagnosed patients, whereas partial responders and progressors had significantly lower diversity.

The time point label here, explained by the study, means: cycle 2 day 1 (C2D1) of nivolumab. All trial patients had relapsed after autologous stem cell transplantation, with cohorts A, B and C differing in prior brentuximab vedotin exposure. The trial cohort comprised approximately 55 patients with relapsed/refractory classical Hodgkin lymphoma whose best overall responses were complete response, partial response or progressive disease. Single-agent nivolumab was administered to trial patients in the multi-cohort phase II CheckMate 205 trial. An independent review committee assessed best overall response using the 2007 International Working Group response criteria. Trial PBMCs were obtained immediately prior to nivolumab initiation (C1D1) and on therapy at cycle 2 day 1 and cycle 4 day 1. Peripheral blood was collected in 8 mL Vacutainer Cell Preparation Tubes, from which PBMCs were isolated by centrifugation and then cryopreserved.

V loses 6 bases of germline sequence and J loses 4 bases, and the interval between the two ends is 22 bases. The germline V gene (reference sequence) yields MNHEY for CDR1 and SMNVEV for CDR2. Including the terminal cysteine and phenylalanine, the CDR3 comprises 16 residues. Only CDR3 DNA remains: 48 bases, in frame from the first base. The Qiagen DNeasy kit was used to extract genomic DNA from unsorted PBMCs and from the negatively selected CD4+ and CD8+ fractions. TCR beta CDR3 regions were amplified by immunoSEQ multiplex PCR using primers annealing to V and J segments. Amplification bias was minimized using a synthetic immune receptor repertoire, and residual bias was removed computationally after sequencing. Turning to the authors' computational methods: Custom Python scripts were used to quantify repertoire diversity as the Shannon entropy index. Unsorted, CD4+ and CD8+ repertoires were examined separately, except in combined analyses, for which CD4+ and CD8+ sequences were merged in silico. Clonal expansion was defined as at least a 2-fold frequency increase after treatment relative to C1D1, with a pseudocount of 0.5 for undetected baseline clones. Singleton clones were defined as clones with 0 or 1 copy at C1D1, and non-singleton clones were defined as clones with 2 or more copies. Clones expanded in unsorted samples were annotated as CD4+, CD8+ or unknown by matching protein sequences in sorted samples from the same patient. Wilcoxon tests on paired samples were used to test diversity changes from C1D1 to C4D1. TCRdb holds this immuneACCESS table with in-frame rearrangements only. Some clones are missing; in checked studies, unresolved V genes explain under half, and the rest has no known cause. D and trimming come from the DNA, and the V and J calls and clone size come from that table. This sample has 84,000 or so clones in its table, and around 90% of those were observed once. Roughly 3% of the sample belongs to the ten largest clones.

The clonotype was recovered from a human donor with classical Hodgkin lymphoma. The sequenced sample was peripheral blood mononuclear cells (PBMCs), obtained before the second cycle of nivolumab. The receptor chain draws on TRBV27 and TRBJ2-7, and possibly TRBD2, on 6 matching bases. In nucleotides, the sequence is TGTGCCAGCAGATCGCAGGGTGTCGGGGGAAATTACGAGCAGTACTTC. Its translation reads: CASRSQGVGGNYEQYF.